This T cell receptor beta chain was profiled in a study of PD-L1 blockade in urothelial cancer. Turning to the study itself: At 3 weeks after treatment start (second dose) and again at 6 weeks, blood was analyzed.

The CDR3 spans 12 residues. Germline lookup yields CDR1 SQVTM and CDR2 ANQGSEA. Trimming removed 6 bases from V and 0 bases from J, with 6 bases in between. As regards this clone: Its antigen is currently unknown.

A spike-in of synthetic TCR analog templates was added to each PCR. Sequencing used immunoSEQ multiplex PCR; TCRdb keeps in-frame clones, though not all of them. The sample contains fewer than 50,000 clones, roughly 85% of which appear only once. Study-level findings and limits: Durable benefit accompanied greater 3-week expansion of tumor-associated blood clones. A below-median TCR clonality in blood before treatment predicted better survival.

This chain uses TRBV29-1 with TRBJ2-1; no definite D call. This receptor was taken from a man in his 60s with urothelial cancer. The sample was PBMCs, taken around atezolizumab (anti-PD-L1) treatment. CDR3 in amino acids: CSVAVSYNEQFF. The CDR3 bases are TGCAGCGTGGCAGTCTCCTACAATGAGCAGTTCTTC.